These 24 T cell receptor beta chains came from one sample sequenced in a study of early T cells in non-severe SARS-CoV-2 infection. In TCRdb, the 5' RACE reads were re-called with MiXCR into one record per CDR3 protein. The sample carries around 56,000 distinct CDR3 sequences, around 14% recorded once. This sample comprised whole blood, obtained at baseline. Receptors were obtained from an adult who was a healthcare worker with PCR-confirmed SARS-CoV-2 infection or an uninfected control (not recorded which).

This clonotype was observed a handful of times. CDR3 nucleotide sequence: TGCAGCGTTGAAGTAAGGCCGGGACTAGCCTCGCGTAATGAGCAGTTCTTC. Translation gives CSVEVRPGLASRNEQFF. This chain links TRBV29-1 with TRBJ2-1; 9 bases are a match to TRBD2. This CDR3 spans 17 amino acids. Germline V gene data show CDR1 as SQVTM and CDR2 as ANQGSEA. Trimming cost V 1 base and J 7 bases; bases outside gene matches: 14.

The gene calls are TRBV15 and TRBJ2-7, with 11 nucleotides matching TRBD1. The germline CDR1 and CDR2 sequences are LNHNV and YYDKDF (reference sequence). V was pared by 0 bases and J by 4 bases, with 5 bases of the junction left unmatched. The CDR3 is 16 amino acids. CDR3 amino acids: CATSRDLGQGAYEQYF. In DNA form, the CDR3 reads TGTGCCACCAGCAGAGACCTAGGACAGGGGGCTTACGAGCAGTACTTC.

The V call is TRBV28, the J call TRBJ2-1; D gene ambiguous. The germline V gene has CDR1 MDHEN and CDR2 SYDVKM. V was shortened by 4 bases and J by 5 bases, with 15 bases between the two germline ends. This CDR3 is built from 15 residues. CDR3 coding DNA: TGTGCCAGCAGTTCCTTTCATACACCGGACAATGAGCAGTTCTTC. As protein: CASSSFHTPDNEQFF.

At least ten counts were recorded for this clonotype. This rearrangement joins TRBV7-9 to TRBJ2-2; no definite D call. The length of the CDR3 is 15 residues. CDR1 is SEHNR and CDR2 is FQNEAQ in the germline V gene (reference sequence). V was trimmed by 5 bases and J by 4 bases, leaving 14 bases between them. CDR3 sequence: CASSGPGLLTGELFF. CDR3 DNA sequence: TGTGCCAGCAGCGGGCCGGGTCTTCTCACCGGGGAGCTGTTTTTT. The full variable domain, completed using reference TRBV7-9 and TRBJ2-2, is DTGVSQNPRHKITKRGQNVTFRCDPISEHNRLYWYRQTLGQGPEFLTYFQNEAQLEKSRLLSDRFSAERPKGSFSTLEIQRTEQGDSAMYLCASSGPGLLTGELFFGEGSRLTVL.

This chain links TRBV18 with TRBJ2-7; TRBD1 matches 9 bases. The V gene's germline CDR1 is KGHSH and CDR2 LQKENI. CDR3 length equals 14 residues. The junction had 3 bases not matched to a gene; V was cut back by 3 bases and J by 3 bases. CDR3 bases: TGTGCCAGCTCACCGAGGACAGGGGACTACGAGCAGTACTTC. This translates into CASSPRTGDYEQYF. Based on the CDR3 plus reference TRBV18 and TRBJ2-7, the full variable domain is NAGVMQNPRHLVRRRGQEARLRCSPMKGHSHVYWYRQLPEEGLKFMVYLQKENIIDESGMPKERFSAEFPKEGPSILRIQQVVRGDSAAYFCASSPRTGDYEQYFGPGTRLTVT.

The CDR3, as DNA: TGTGCCAGCAGTTACCGTACCGGGAGCACAGATACGCAGTATTTT. It specifies CASSYRTGSTDTQYF. The chain carries TRBV12-3 or TRBV12-4 and TRBJ2-3; D remains unclear. The V gene lost 4 bases and the J gene lost 0 bases, with 11 bases spanning the gap. The length of the CDR3 is 15 residues.

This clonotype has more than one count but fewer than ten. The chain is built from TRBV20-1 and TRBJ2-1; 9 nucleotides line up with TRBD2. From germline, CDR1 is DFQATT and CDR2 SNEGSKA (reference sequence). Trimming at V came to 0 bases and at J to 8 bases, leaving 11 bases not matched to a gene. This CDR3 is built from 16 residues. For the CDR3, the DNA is TGCAGTGCTAGAGATCTCGGTAGCGGGAGTATCTATGAGCAGTTCTTC. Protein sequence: CSARDLGSGSIYEQFF.

CDR3 in DNA: TGTGCCAGCAGCCCAGACAGGGCGGCTGGCTACACCTTC. Translating it yields CASSPDRAAGYTF. This chain links TRBV7-9 with TRBJ1-2; 7 nucleotides line up with TRBD1. In germline, CDR1 is SEHNR, CDR2 FQNEAQ (reference sequence). The junction had 7 bases not matched to a gene; V was cut back by 5 bases and J by 7 bases. The CDR3 spans 13 residues.

The CDR3 loop is CASTQRQFNQPQHF. In nucleotides, the CDR3 is TGTGCCAGCACCCAGAGACAGTTCAATCAGCCCCAGCATTTT. V usage is TRBV7-2 and J usage is TRBJ1-5; tentatively, D is TRBD1 (5 bases). The length of the CDR3 is 14 residues. Between the trimmed V and J ends, which lost 7 bases and 3 bases, there was a span of 13 bases. Looked up from germline, CDR1 is SGHTA and CDR2 is FQGNSA.

CDR3 sequence reads: CASSLRGRDKNIQYF. In DNA, the CDR3 is TGCGCCAGCAGCCTCCGCGGAAGAGACAAAAACATTCAGTACTTC. This sequence joins TRBV5-1 and TRBJ2-4; D not resolved. Trimming removed 4 bases at V and 3 bases at J, with 14 bases between. This CDR3 comprises 15 residues. Germline V gives CDR1 SGHRS, CDR2 YFSETQ.

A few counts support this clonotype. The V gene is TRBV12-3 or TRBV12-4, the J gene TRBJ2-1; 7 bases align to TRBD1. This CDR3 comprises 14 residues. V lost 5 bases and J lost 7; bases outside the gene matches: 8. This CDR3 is CASSKTGNPNEQFF. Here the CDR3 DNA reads TGTGCCAGCAGTAAGACAGGGAATCCTAATGAGCAGTTCTTC.

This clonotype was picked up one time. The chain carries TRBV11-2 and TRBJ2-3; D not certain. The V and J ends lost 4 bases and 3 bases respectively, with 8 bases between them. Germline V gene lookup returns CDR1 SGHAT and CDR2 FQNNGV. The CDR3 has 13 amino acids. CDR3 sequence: CASSSTVTDTQYF. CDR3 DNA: TGTGCCAGCAGCTCGACGGTTACAGATACGCAGTATTTT.

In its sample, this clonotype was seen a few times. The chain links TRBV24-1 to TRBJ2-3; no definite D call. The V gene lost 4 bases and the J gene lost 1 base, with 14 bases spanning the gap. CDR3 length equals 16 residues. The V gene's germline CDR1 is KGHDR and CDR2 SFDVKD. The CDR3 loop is CATSDPDPARTDTQYF. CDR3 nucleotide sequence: TGTGCCACCAGTGACCCCGACCCAGCTCGCACAGATACGCAGTATTTT.

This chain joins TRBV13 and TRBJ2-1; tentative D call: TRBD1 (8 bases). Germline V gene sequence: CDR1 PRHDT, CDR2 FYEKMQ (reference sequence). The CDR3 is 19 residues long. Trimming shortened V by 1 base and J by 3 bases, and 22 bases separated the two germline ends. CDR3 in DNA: TGTGCCAGCAGCTTAGATACAGGGGGGGTTGCTCCTCTCTACAATGAGCAGTTCTTC. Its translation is CASSLDTGGVAPLYNEQFF.

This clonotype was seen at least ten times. This chain's CDR3 is CATTDYKVNEQFF. The CDR3 coding sequence is TGTGCCACGACCGACTATAAAGTCAATGAGCAGTTCTTC. This chain connects TRBV27 to TRBJ2-1; D is perhaps TRBD2 (5 bases). There are 13 residues in the CDR3. Deletions cut 10 bases from V and 6 bases from J, with 16 bases between. Germline CDR1 is MNHEY and CDR2 is SMNVEV (reference sequence).

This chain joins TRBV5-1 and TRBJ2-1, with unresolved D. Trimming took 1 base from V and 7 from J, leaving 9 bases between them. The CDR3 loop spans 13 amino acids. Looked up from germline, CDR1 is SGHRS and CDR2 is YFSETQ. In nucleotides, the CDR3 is TGCGCCAGCAGCTTGAGGGTGGATAATGAGCAGTTCTTC. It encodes CASSLRVDNEQFF.

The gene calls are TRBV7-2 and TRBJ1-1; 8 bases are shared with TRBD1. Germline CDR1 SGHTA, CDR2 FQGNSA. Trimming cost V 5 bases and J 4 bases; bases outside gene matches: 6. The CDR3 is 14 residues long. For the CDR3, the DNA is TGTGCCAGCAGCACGGACAGGGTTTCCACTGAAGCTTTCTTT. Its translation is CASSTDRVSTEAFF.

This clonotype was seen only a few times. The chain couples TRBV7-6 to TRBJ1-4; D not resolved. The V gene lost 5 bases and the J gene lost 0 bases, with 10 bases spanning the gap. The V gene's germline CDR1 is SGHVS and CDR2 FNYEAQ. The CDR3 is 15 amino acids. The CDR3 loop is CASSMNRATNEKLFF. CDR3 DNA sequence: TGTGCCAGCAGCATGAACAGAGCAACTAATGAAAAACTGTTTTTT.

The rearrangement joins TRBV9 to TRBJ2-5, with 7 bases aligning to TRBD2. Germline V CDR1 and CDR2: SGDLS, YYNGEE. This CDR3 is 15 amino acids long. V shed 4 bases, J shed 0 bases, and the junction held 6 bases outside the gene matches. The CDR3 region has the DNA TGTGCCAGCAGCCCCGGGACTACGTACCAAGAGACCCAGTACTTC. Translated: CASSPGTTYQETQYF.

The CDR3 reads CASSQVTAEGYTF. Here the CDR3 DNA reads TGTGCCAGCAGCCAAGTCACAGCGGAAGGCTACACCTTC. The rearrangement links TRBV3-1 to TRBJ1-2; D is uncertain. The CDR3 has 13 amino acids. Looked up from germline, CDR1 is LGHDT and CDR2 is YNNKEL (reference sequence). Trimming removed 1 base from V and 8 bases from J, with 11 bases in between.

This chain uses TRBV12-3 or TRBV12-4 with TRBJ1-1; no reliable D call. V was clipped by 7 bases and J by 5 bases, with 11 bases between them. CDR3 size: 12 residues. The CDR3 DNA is TGTGCCAGCATTCTGTGGGGAACTGAAGCTTTCTTT. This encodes CASILWGTEAFF.

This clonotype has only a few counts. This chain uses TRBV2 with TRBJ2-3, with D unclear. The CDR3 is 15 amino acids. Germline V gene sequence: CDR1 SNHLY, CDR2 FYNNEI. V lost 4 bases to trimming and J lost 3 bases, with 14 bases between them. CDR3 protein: CASSVGLFGTDTQYF. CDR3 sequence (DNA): TGTGCCAGCAGTGTTGGGCTCTTCGGAACAGATACGCAGTATTTT.

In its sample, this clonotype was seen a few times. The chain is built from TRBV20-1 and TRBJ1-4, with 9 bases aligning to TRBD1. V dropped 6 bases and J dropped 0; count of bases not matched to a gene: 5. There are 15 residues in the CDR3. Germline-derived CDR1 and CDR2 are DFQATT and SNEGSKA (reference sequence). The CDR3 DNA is TGCAGTGCAGGACAGGGGACTGCAACTAATGAAAAACTGTTTTTT. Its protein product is CSAGQGTATNEKLFF.

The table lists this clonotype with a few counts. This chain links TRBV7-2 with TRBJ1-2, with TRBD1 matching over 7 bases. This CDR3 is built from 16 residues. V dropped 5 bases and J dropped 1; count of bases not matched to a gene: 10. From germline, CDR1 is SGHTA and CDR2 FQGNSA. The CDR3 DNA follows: TGTGCCAGCAGCATCGTCCCCGACAGGGTTAACTATGGCTACACCTTC. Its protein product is CASSIVPDRVNYGYTF.